The 25 T cell receptor beta chains below all came from one sample that was sequenced in a study of T cell responses to AZD1222 COVID-19 vaccine. TCRdb's table, derived via immunoSEQ multiplex PCR, lists solely in-frame clones and lacks some. The top ten clones hold around 3.3% of a sample with 100,000 to 150,000 clones, around 89% of them seen once. Specimen: peripheral blood, collected on day 0 of AZD1222 vaccination. Receptor source: an adult in good health.

The chain is built from TRBV28 and TRBJ1-2; a possible D gene is TRBD1 (5 bases). This CDR3 region has 14 residues. V gave up 7 bases and J gave up 1 base, with 13 bases separating them. The germline V gene encodes CDR1 MDHEN and CDR2 SYDVKM. The CDR3 DNA is TGTGCCAGCACCGGGGAGGGGCTTAACTATGGCTACACCTTC. Protein: CASTGEGLNYGYTF.

This chain connects TRBV5-5 to TRBJ2-2; D is possibly TRBD2 (5 bases). CDR1 is SGHKS, CDR2 YYEKEE, per germline (reference sequence). The CDR3 totals 17 residues. The V and J ends lost 2 bases and 7 bases respectively, with 21 bases between them. The CDR3, as DNA: TGTGCCAGCAGCTTAAGGGTCAGGCGGGCAGGAGGCGGGGAGCTGTTTTTT. Translated: CASSLRVRRAGGGELFF.

V gene TRBV4-1 combines with J gene TRBJ2-7; TRBD2 matches 13 bases. V lost 1 base, J lost 5 bases, and 8 bases stayed unmatched. Germline V gene lookup returns CDR1 MGHRA and CDR2 YSYEKL. The CDR3 consists of 17 residues. CDR3 coding DNA: TGCGCCAGCAGCCAAGTCCCAGGACTAGCGGGGGCCGACGAGCAGTACTTC. This sequence encodes CASSQVPGLAGADEQYF.

The gene calls are TRBV10-3 and TRBJ2-1; 9 bases fit TRBD1. J gave up 4 bases and V 10 bases, and 5 bases lay outside the gene matches. Germline V CDR1 and CDR2: ENHRY, SYGVKD. This CDR3 region has 13 residues. The CDR3 here is CATGTGTYNEQFF. The CDR3 bases are TGTGCCACCGGGACAGGGACTTACAATGAGCAGTTCTTC.

This rearrangement joins TRBV4-1 to TRBJ2-3, with TRBD2 identical over 7 bases. In germline, CDR1 is MGHRA, CDR2 YSYEKL. This CDR3 contains 14 residues. V lost 0 bases to trimming and J lost 9 bases; unmatched junction nucleotides: 6. The CDR3 DNA is TGCGCCAGCAGCCAAGACCCTAGCGGTGGAACGCAGTATTTT. Translation: CASSQDPSGGTQYF.

The gene calls are TRBV27 and TRBJ2-7; 8 bases match TRBD1. Per germline, CDR1 MNHEY and CDR2 SMNVEV (reference sequence). J lost 4 bases, V lost 4 bases, and 15 bases had no gene match. This CDR3 has 17 amino acids. The CDR3 DNA reads as TGTGCCAGCAGTTCCCCGACAGGGGCGTCGAAGTGGTACGAGCAGTACTTC. Translating it yields CASSSPTGASKWYEQYF.

The CDR3: CASSLEGTGNQETQYF. The CDR3 DNA sequence: TGTGCCAGCAGCTTGGAGGGGACAGGAAACCAAGAGACCCAGTACTTC. This chain joins TRBV5-5 and TRBJ2-5, with TRBD1 matching over 8 bases. The trim removed 0 bases at V and 0 bases at J, leaving 4 bases unmatched. The CDR3 contains 16 residues. CDR1 SGHKS and CDR2 YYEKEE come from the germline V gene (reference sequence).

This chain uses TRBV11-3 with TRBJ1-1; 11 bases are shared with TRBD1. Germline loops: CDR1 SGHNT, CDR2 YENEEA. The CDR3 is 15 residues long. The V gene end was trimmed by 5 bases and the J gene end by 3 bases; junction bases not matched to a gene: 5. The CDR3 DNA follows: TGTGCCAGCAGCCCGGGACAGGGGGAGGACACTGAAGCTTTCTTT. This sequence encodes CASSPGQGEDTEAFF.

CDR3 DNA sequence: TGTGCCAGCAGCACAACTTTTATGGGCTCCGGCACAGATACGCAGTATTTT. It is translated as CASSTTFMGSGTDTQYF. The chain recombines TRBV9 with TRBJ2-3; no firm D call. Germline V gene lookup returns CDR1 SGDLS and CDR2 YYNGEE. The CDR3 covers 17 residues. Between the trimmed V and J ends, which lost 4 bases and 1 base, there was a span of 19 bases.

The rearrangement links TRBV28 to TRBJ2-2, with TRBD1 identical over 8 bases. Unmatched junction bases numbered 6, after V lost 6 bases and J lost 6 bases. The CDR3 is made up of 14 amino acids. Germline V lookup: CDR1 MDHEN, CDR2 SYDVKM. CDR3 sequence (DNA): TGTGCCAGCAGACTTGGACAGGGCGCCGGGGAGCTGTTTTTT. Translation gives CASRLGQGAGELFF.

The V and J genes are TRBV5-4 and TRBJ2-7, with D perhaps matching TRBD2 (6 bases). With 4 bases removed from V and 3 bases from J, the gap between germline ends came to 20 bases. CDR3 length equals 16 residues. Looked up from germline, CDR1 is SGHNT and CDR2 is YYREEE (reference sequence). DNA for the CDR3: TGTGCCAGCAGCCCGGGGGTGGCAAGCGGACTCTACGAGCAGTACTTC. This translates into CASSPGVASGLYEQYF.

This clone was recorded a few times. This chain uses TRBV28 with TRBJ1-2; D is unclear. This CDR3 has 14 amino acids. V was shortened by 5 bases and J by 0 bases, with 10 bases between the two germline ends. Germline V CDR1 and CDR2: MDHEN, SYDVKM. Written as DNA, the CDR3 is TGTGCCAGCAGTCGCCCGACTACTAACTATGGCTACACCTTC. Translated, it gives CASSRPTTNYGYTF.

The chain recombines TRBV21-1 with TRBJ1-5; TRBD1, the table's D call, lacks a check against the DNA. TRBV21-1 is a pseudogene locus. CDR3 size: 17 residues. The CDR3 loop is CASSYPDRDPPDQPQHF. CDR3 in DNA: TGTGCCAGCAGCTACCCGGACAGGGACCCGCCCGATCAGCCCCAGCATTTT.

This sequence joins TRBV27 and TRBJ2-2, with 11 nucleotides matching TRBD2. The ends lost 6 bases at V and 4 bases at J; junction bases unmatched: 13. The CDR3 loop spans 18 amino acids. CDR1 and CDR2 from the germline V gene are MNHEY and SMNVEV (reference sequence). In DNA form, the CDR3 reads TGTGCCAGCAGAATGGAGACTAGCGGGGTGGGGGGCACCGGGGAGCTGTTTTTT. This sequence encodes CASRMETSGVGGTGELFF.

This clone is a singleton in its sample. V usage is TRBV15 and J usage is TRBJ2-7; perhaps TRBD2 as D (5 bases). With 1 base removed from V and 3 bases from J, the gap between germline ends came to 13 bases. Germline-derived CDR1 and CDR2 are LNHNV and YYDKDF (reference sequence). The CDR3 runs to 15 residues. The CDR3 protein is CATSRGGGTRYEQYF. The CDR3 region has the DNA TGTGCCACCAGCAGAGGTGGAGGAACTCGCTACGAGCAGTACTTC.

This chain joins TRBV9 and TRBJ1-1; unclear D gene. The CDR3 totals 13 residues. V was shortened by 4 bases and J by 8 bases, with 15 bases between the two germline ends. CDR1 is SGDLS, CDR2 YYNGEE, per germline. CDR3 sequence: CASSFLSLGEAFF. The DNA for the CDR3 is TGTGCCAGCAGCTTCTTGTCTCTTGGGGAAGCTTTCTTT. The full variable domain, rest sourced from reference TRBV9 and TRBJ1-1, is DSGVTQTPKHLITATGQRVTLRCSPRSGDLSVYWYQQSLDQGLQFLIQYYNGEERAKGNILERFSAQQFPDLHSELNLSSLELGDSALYFCASSFLSLGEAFFGQGTRLTVV.

The genes are TRBV6-4 and TRBJ1-6, with D hard to call. The V end lost 2 bases, the J end lost 7 bases, and 6 bases lay between the germline ends. Germline CDR1 and CDR2: MRHNA and SNTAGT. The CDR3 totals 13 residues. The CDR3 sequence: CASSDMGNSPLHF. The DNA of the CDR3 is TGTGCCAGCAGTGACATGGGGAATTCACCCCTCCACTTT.

The chain combines TRBV2 with TRBJ2-5; 8 bases line up with TRBD2. Germline V lookup: CDR1 SNHLY, CDR2 FYNNEI. The J segment lost 5 bases and the V segment lost 4 bases, leaving 9 bases of the junction unmatched. This CDR3 contains 15 residues. The DNA for the CDR3 is TGTGCCAGCAGTGGTCAGGCGGGGGGTGGGGAGACCCAGTACTTC. It codes for CASSGQAGGGETQYF.

The V gene is TRBV6-5, the J gene TRBJ2-7, with 9 positions matching TRBD1. After removal of 2 bases from V and 2 bases from J, the junction contained 4 bases not matched to a gene. From germline, CDR1 is MNHEY and CDR2 SVGAGI. The CDR3 has 15 residues. CDR3 nucleotides: TGTGCCAGCAGTTACATCCGGGACAGGGCCTACGAGCAGTACTTC. Its translation is CASSYIRDRAYEQYF.

The rearrangement uses TRBV12-3 or TRBV12-4 and TRBJ1-2, with D possibly TRBD1 on 5 matching bases. This CDR3 region has 13 residues. V lost 7 bases, J lost 3 bases, and 12 bases lay in between. CDR3 bases: TGTGCCAGCACTCGACAGCCCCACTATGGCTACACCTTC. This encodes CASTRQPHYGYTF.

The V and J genes are TRBV2 and TRBJ2-7; TRBD1 matches at 12 bases. Trimming at V came to 6 bases and at J to 7 bases, leaving 7 bases not matched to a gene. The CDR3 is 14 amino acids. Germline V lookup: CDR1 SNHLY, CDR2 FYNNEI. The CDR3 sequence is CASRHRDRGREQYF. The CDR3 DNA reads TGTGCCAGCAGACACCGGGACAGGGGGCGAGAGCAGTACTTC.

This chain joins TRBV7-2 and TRBJ1-2, with TRBD1 matching over 7 bases. The CDR3 is made up of 15 amino acids. With 2 bases clipped from V and 4 bases from J, the junction kept 7 bases outside the gene matches. Germline CDR1 is SGHTA and CDR2 is FQGNSA. The CDR3 here is CASSLRDRGGYGYTF. DNA of the CDR3: TGTGCCAGCAGCTTAAGGGACAGAGGCGGCTATGGCTACACCTTC.

This clone came up once. The J gene is TRBJ1-6, the V gene TRBV4-1, with D uncertain. CDR1 MGHRA and CDR2 YSYEKL come from the germline V gene. Trimming stripped 4 bases from V and 7 bases from J, with 17 bases between. The CDR3 is made up of 16 amino acids. The CDR3 loop is CASSPLGLILNSPLHF. CDR3 sequence (DNA): TGCGCCAGCAGCCCCCTTGGACTCATCCTAAATTCACCCCTCCACTTT.

In DNA form, the CDR3 reads TGTGCCAGCAGGCGACTGATGGGGGTCACTGAAGCTTTCTTT. Protein product: CASRRLMGVTEAFF. This rearrangement joins TRBV6-5 to TRBJ1-1; possible D gene TRBD1, 5 bases. V lost 6 bases and J 4 bases, leaving 15 bases between the germline ends. Looked up from germline, CDR1 is MNHEY and CDR2 is SVGAGI. The CDR3 is made up of 14 amino acids.

The chain couples TRBV19 to TRBJ1-5; D is ambiguous. V lost 6 bases and J 4 bases, leaving 7 bases between the germline ends. CDR1 and CDR2 from the germline V gene are LNHDA and SQIVND (reference sequence). The CDR3 runs 12 residues. The CDR3 sequence is CASSPRNQPQHF. Here the CDR3 DNA reads TGTGCCAGTAGCCCCCGAAATCAGCCCCAGCATTTT.